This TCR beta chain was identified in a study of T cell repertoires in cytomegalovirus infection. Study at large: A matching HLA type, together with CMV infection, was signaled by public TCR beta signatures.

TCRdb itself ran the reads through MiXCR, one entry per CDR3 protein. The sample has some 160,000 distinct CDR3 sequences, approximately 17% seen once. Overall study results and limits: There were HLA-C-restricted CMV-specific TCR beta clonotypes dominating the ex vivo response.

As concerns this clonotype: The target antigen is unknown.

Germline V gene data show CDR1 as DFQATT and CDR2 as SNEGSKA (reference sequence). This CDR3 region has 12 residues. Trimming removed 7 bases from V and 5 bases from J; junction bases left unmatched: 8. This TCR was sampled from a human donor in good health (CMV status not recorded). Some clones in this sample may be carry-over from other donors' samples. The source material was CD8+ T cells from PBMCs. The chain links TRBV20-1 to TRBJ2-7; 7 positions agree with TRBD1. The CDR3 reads CSGTDRDHEQYF. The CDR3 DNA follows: TGCAGTGGCACAGACAGGGACCACGAGCAGTACTTC.